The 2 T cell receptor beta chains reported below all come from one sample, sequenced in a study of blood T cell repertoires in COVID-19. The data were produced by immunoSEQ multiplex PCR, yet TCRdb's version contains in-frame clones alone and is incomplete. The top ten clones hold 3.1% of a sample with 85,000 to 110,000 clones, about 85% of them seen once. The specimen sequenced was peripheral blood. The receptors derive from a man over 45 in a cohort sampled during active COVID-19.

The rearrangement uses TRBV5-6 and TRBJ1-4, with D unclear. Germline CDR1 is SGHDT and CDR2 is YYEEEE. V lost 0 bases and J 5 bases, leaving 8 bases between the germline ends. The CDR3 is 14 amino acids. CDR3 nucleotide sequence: TGTGCCAGCAGCTTGGGTCTTCCCAATGAAAAACTGTTTTTT. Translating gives CASSLGLPNEKLFF.

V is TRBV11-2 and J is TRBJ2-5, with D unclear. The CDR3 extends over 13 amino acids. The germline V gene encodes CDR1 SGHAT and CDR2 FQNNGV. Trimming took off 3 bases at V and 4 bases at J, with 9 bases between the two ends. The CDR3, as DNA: TGTGCCAGCAGCTTTGGCAACCGAGAGACCCAGTACTTC. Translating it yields CASSFGNRETQYF.